This entry lists 20 T cell receptor beta chains sequenced from one sample in a study of breast tumors, draining lymph nodes, adjacent tissues. Breast cancer patients provided tissue from their axillary draining lymph nodes. Each CDR3 protein is one row after TCRdb ran MiXCR on the multiplex PCR reads. Of 250,000 or so distinct CDR3 sequences in the sample, roughly 30% were seen once. Sequenced sample: axillary lymph node tissue. These receptors were taken from a female donor with breast cancer. Some clones in this sample may be carry-over from other donors' samples.

This clonotype showed up just a few times. This may stem from a read error, because a much larger clone lies one nucleotide away. In DNA form, the CDR3 reads TGTGCCAGCAGCTCCCCCTGGGAGGATACGCAGTATTTT. Protein sequence: CASSSPWEDTQYF. This chain links TRBV5-4 with TRBJ2-3, with D possibly being TRBD2 (5 bases). In germline, CDR1 is SGHNT, CDR2 YYREEE (reference sequence). Trimming left V 3 bases short and J 6 bases short, with 11 bases between. The CDR3 extends over 13 amino acids.

This sequence joins TRBV19 and TRBJ2-5; 8 positions agree with TRBD1. CDR3 size: 16 residues. From germline, CDR1 is LNHDA and CDR2 SQIVND (reference sequence). Trimming at V came to 5 bases and at J to 5 bases, leaving 13 bases not matched to a gene. CDR3 loop: CASSFTGGRITETQYF. The CDR3 DNA reads TGTGCCAGTAGTTTTACAGGGGGGAGAATCACGGAGACCCAGTACTTC.

A note on this clonotype: Given a much more abundant clone one base away, this may be a read error. The gene calls are TRBV5-1 and TRBJ2-2, with unresolved D. The CDR3 covers 16 residues. The germline CDR1 and CDR2 sequences are SGHRS and YFSETQ. Trimming removed 0 bases at V and 4 bases at J, with 13 bases between. CDR3 loop: CASSLGSRTFTGELFF. Here the CDR3 DNA reads TGCGCCAGCAGCTTGGGTTCCAGGACCTTCACCGGGGAGCTGTTTTTT.

The J gene is TRBJ2-3, the V gene TRBV27; D is perhaps TRBD1 or TRBD2 (5 bases each). From germline, CDR1 is MNHEY and CDR2 SMNVEV (reference sequence). This CDR3 region has 16 residues. V was clipped by 2 bases and J by 4 bases, with 16 bases between them. The CDR3 DNA reads as TGTGCCAGCAGTTTAGAGGTCAGGGACCCCCCAGATACGCAGTATTTT. Translating it yields CASSLEVRDPPDTQYF.

In this sample, this clonotype turned up many times. The rearrangement links TRBV10-3 to TRBJ2-7, with 12 bases aligning to TRBD2. Germline loops: CDR1 ENHRY, CDR2 SYGVKD. Germline trimming cut 9 bases from V and 2 bases from J; bases unmatched to any gene: 5. The CDR3 spans 14 residues. The CDR3 loop reads CAIQRTSGAYEQYF. As DNA, the CDR3 is TGTGCCATTCAGAGGACTAGCGGGGCCTACGAGCAGTACTTC.

V and J are TRBV7-9 and TRBJ1-2; 7 bases match TRBD1. The CDR3 length is 15 residues. Germline V gives CDR1 SEHNR, CDR2 FQNEAQ (reference sequence). The junction had 6 bases not matched to a gene; V was cut back by 2 bases and J by 3 bases. The CDR3 reads CASSLTGQAYYGYTF. The CDR3 region has the DNA TGTGCCAGCAGCTTAACCGGACAGGCATACTATGGCTACACCTTC.

CDR3: CSATFQSGGSYGYTF. CDR3 bases: TGCAGCGCCACTTTCCAGTCCGGGGGTTCCTATGGCTACACCTTC. The chain uses TRBV29-1 and TRBJ1-2; a possible D gene is TRBD1 (5 bases). With 7 bases removed from V and 4 bases from J, the gap between germline ends came to 22 bases. Germline V lookup: CDR1 SQVTM, CDR2 ANQGSEA. This CDR3 has 15 amino acids.

Concerning this clonotype: A much larger clone lies a single base off, so this may be a read error. This chain joins TRBV7-3 and TRBJ1-3; a weak D match, TRBD1 (6 bases). The germline CDR1 and CDR2 sequences are SGHTA and FQGTGA. The CDR3 is 17 residues long. Trimming took 5 bases from V and 3 from J, leaving 20 bases between them. The DNA for the CDR3 is TGTGCCAGCAGCATCCGACAGATAGGGGGTCTTGGAAACACCATATATTTT. Residues: CASSIRQIGGLGNTIYF. The variable domain in full, completed from reference TRBV7-3 and TRBJ1-3, reads GAGVSQTPSNKVTEKGKYVELRCDPISGHTALYWYRQSLGQGPEFLIYFQGTGAADDSGLPNDRFFAVRPEGSVSTLKIQRTERGDSAVYLCASSIRQIGGLGNTIYFGEGSWLTVV.

The chain couples TRBV5-4 to TRBJ2-7, with 12 positions matching TRBD2. Germline CDR1 reads SGHNT; CDR2 reads YYREEE (reference sequence). CDR3 length: 16 residues. Losses at the gene ends were 4 bases for V and 4 bases for J; bases not matched to a gene: 9. The CDR3 region has the DNA TGTGCCAGCAGCCTGGCCGGGACTAGCGGGTGTTACGAGCAGTACTTC. This sequence encodes CASSLAGTSGCYEQYF.

This clonotype was counted once. This may be a read error: a much more frequent sequence differs by one nucleotide. The chain recombines TRBV12-3 or TRBV12-4 with TRBJ2-7, with 8 bases aligning to TRBD2. V shed 5 bases and J 7 bases; nucleotides not matched to a gene: 13. The CDR3 runs to 15 residues. The CDR3 here is CASSPSGTRYNEQYF. CDR3 sequence (DNA): TGTGCCAGCAGTCCCTCCGGGACTAGATACAATGAGCAGTACTTC.

Ten or more counts support this clonotype. The rearrangement links TRBV5-5 to TRBJ2-5; possibly TRBD1 for D (8 bases). The CDR3 has 14 amino acids. CDR1 and CDR2 (germline): SGHKS, YYEKEE (reference sequence). Between the trimmed V and J ends, which lost 3 bases and 5 bases, there was a span of 14 bases. The CDR3 nucleotides are TGTGCCAGCAGCTACGACAGGGGAGGGGAGACCCAGTACTTC. Translated, it gives CASSYDRGGETQYF.

To note about this clonotype: A much larger clone lies a single base off, so this may be a read error. The chain has TRBV9 and TRBJ2-3; possibly TRBD2 for D (5 bases). The CDR3 length is 14 residues. Germline values: CDR1 SGDLS, CDR2 YYNGEE. The CDR3 sequence is CAGSDRRGTDTQYF. CDR3 in DNA: TGTGCCGGCAGCGATCGGCGGGGCACAGATACGCAGTATTTT.

This clonotype was recorded many times. This rearrangement joins TRBV11-3 to TRBJ2-3, with D possibly matching TRBD2 (6 bases). V lost 1 base and J 0 bases, leaving 11 bases between the germline ends. The CDR3 covers 16 residues. Germline CDR1 reads SGHNT; CDR2 reads YENEEA. CDR3: CASSLGLLASTDTQYF. DNA for the CDR3: TGTGCCAGCAGCTTAGGTCTACTAGCCAGCACAGATACGCAGTATTTT.

The chain uses TRBV2 and TRBJ2-5; TRBD2 might be the D (6 bases). Germline CDR1 reads SNHLY; CDR2 reads FYNNEI. The CDR3 totals 15 residues. Trimming took 6 bases from V and 1 from J, leaving 15 bases between them. CDR3 in amino acids: CASSVTGLFQETQYF. The DNA of the CDR3 is TGTGCCAGCAGCGTAACGGGACTCTTCCAAGAGACCCAGTACTTC.

At least ten counts were recorded for this clonotype. V usage is TRBV7-2 and J usage is TRBJ2-7, with TRBD2 identical over 12 bases. J was trimmed by 3 bases and V by 4 bases; bases with no gene match: 4. This CDR3 is built from 15 residues. Germline CDR1 is SGHTA and CDR2 is FQGNSA. The CDR3 spells CASSSGTSGFYEQYF. The CDR3, as DNA: TGTGCCAGCAGCTCTGGGACTAGCGGGTTCTACGAGCAGTACTTC.

Details on this clonotype: A read error is possible here, since a much larger clone lies one base away. This CDR3 fails to terminate in the conserved phenylalanine or tryptophan, so it likely reflects a read error. The rearrangement joins TRBV4-1 to TRBJ1-5; the D gene is possibly TRBD1 (5 bases). The CDR3 runs 16 residues. Per germline, CDR1 MGHRA and CDR2 YSYEKL. Trimming left V 0 bases short and J 4 bases short, with 13 bases between. CDR3: CASSQDRGLGNQPQHL. The CDR3 nucleotides read TGCGCCAGCAGCCAAGACCGGGGGTTGGGGAATCAGCCCCAGCATCTT.

The chain joins TRBV10-3 to TRBJ1-3; D perhaps matches TRBD1 (5 bases). Per germline, CDR1 ENHRY and CDR2 SYGVKD. CDR3 length: 15 amino acids. Trimming removed 4 bases from V and 2 bases from J, with 12 bases in between. As DNA, the CDR3 is TGTGCCATCAGTGGTTCCGGGACGCCTGGAAACACCATATATTTT. It codes for CAISGSGTPGNTIYF.

This clonotype was found many times. The genes are TRBV10-3 and TRBJ2-7; 8 bases line up with TRBD1. The CDR3 runs to 13 residues. Looked up from germline, CDR1 is ENHRY and CDR2 is SYGVKD. Trimming cost V 10 bases and J 2 bases; bases outside gene matches: 7. CDR3 loop: CATQGALPYEQYF. CDR3 bases: TGTGCCACCCAGGGGGCTTTACCCTACGAGCAGTACTTC.

This clonotype has only a few counts. The junction shows a germline mismatch at one end, possibly a read error. The chain links TRBV11-2 to TRBJ2-3; no firm D call. Germline CDR1 and CDR2: SGHAT and FQNNGV. The CDR3 is made up of 17 amino acids. CDR3 sequence reads: CAGSLGRRFANTDTQYF. The CDR3 DNA is TGTGCCGGCAGCTTAGGACGGCGGTTCGCAAACACAGATACGCAGTATTTT.

Of note for this clonotype: A much larger clone sits a single nucleotide away, making a read error possible. V is TRBV5-4 and J is TRBJ2-3; the D gene is possibly TRBD1 (5 bases). The CDR3 is made up of 13 amino acids. CDR1 and CDR2 from the germline V gene are SGHNT and YYREEE (reference sequence). CDR3 residues: CASSFTIGDTRYF. DNA for the CDR3: TGTGCCAGCAGCTTTACCATAGGGGATACGCGGTATTTT.